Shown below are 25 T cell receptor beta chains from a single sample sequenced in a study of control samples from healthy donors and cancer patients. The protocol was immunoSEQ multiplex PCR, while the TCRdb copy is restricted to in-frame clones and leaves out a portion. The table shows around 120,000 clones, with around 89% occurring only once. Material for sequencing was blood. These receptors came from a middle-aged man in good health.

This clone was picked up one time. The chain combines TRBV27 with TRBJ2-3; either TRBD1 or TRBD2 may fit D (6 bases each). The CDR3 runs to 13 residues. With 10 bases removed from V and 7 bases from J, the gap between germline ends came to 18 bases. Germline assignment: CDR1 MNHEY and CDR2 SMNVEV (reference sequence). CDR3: CATVRRGFYTQYF. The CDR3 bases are TGTGCCACAGTCCGGAGGGGGTTCTATACGCAGTATTTT.

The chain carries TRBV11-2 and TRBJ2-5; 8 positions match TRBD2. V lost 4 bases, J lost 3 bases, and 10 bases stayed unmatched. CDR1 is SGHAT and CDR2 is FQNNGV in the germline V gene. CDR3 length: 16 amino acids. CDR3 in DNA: TGTGCCAGCAGCTCGCCCTCGCGGGGGGCGAAAGAGACCCAGTACTTC. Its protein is CASSSPSRGAKETQYF.

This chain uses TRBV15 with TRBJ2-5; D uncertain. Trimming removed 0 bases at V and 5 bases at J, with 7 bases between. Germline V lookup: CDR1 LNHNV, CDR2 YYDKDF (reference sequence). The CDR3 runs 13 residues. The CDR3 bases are TGTGCCACCAGCAGAGATCTGGGGGAGACCCAGTACTTC. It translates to CATSRDLGETQYF.

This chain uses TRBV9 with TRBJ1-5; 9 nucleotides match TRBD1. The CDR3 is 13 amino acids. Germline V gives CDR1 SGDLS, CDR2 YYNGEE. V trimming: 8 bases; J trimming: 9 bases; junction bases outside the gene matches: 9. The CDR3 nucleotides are TGTGCCAGTGGGACAGGGCCCGGCCGGCCCCAGCATTTT. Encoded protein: CASGTGPGRPQHF. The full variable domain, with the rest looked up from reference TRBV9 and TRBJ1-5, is DSGVTQTPKHLITATGQRVTLRCSPRSGDLSVYWYQQSLDQGLQFLIQYYNGEERAKGNILERFSAQQFPDLHSELNLSSLELGDSALYFCASGTGPGRPQHFGDGTRLSIL.

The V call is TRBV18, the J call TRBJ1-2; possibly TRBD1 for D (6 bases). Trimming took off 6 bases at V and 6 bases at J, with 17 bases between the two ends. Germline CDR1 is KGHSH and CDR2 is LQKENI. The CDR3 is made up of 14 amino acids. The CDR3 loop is CASSLMDSFDGYTF. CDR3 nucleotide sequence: TGTGCCAGCTCCCTTATGGACAGCTTTGATGGCTACACCTTC.

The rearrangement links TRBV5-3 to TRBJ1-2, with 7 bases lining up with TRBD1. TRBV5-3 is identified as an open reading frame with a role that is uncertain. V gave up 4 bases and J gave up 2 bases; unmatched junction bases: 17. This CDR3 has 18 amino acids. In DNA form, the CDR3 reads TGTGCCAGAAGCCCTCAGATTCCACCGGGACAGCTAAACTATGGCTACACCTTC. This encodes CARSPQIPPGQLNYGYTF.

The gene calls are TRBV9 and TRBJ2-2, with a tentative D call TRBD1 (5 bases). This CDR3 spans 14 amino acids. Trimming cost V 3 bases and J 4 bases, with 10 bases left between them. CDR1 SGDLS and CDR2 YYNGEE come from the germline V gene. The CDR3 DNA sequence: TGTGCCAGCAGCGGCCAACAGGCCACCGGGGAGCTGTTTTTT. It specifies CASSGQQATGELFF.

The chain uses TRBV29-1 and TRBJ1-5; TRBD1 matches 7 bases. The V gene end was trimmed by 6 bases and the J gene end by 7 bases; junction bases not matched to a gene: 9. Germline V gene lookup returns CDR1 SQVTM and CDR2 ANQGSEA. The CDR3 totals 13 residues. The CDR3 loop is CSVLTGMGQPQHF. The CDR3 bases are TGCAGCGTACTGACAGGGATGGGACAGCCCCAGCATTTT.

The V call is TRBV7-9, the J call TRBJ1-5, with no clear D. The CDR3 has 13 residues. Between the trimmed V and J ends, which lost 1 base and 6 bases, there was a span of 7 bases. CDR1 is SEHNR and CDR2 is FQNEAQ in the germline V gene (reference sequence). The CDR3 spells CASSLGGSQPQHF. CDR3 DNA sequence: TGTGCCAGCAGCTTAGGCGGGAGTCAGCCCCAGCATTTT.

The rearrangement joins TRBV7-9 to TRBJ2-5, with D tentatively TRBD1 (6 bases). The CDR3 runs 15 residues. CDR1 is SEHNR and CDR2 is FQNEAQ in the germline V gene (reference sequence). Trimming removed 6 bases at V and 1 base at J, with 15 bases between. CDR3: CASSLTGTPQETQYF. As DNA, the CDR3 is TGTGCCAGCAGTTTGACAGGTACCCCCCAAGAGACCCAGTACTTC. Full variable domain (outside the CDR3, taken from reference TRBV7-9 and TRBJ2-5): DTGVSQNPRHKITKRGQNVTFRCDPISEHNRLYWYRQTLGQGPEFLTYFQNEAQLEKSRLLSDRFSAERPKGSFSTLEIQRTEQGDSAMYLCASSLTGTPQETQYFGPGTRLLVL.

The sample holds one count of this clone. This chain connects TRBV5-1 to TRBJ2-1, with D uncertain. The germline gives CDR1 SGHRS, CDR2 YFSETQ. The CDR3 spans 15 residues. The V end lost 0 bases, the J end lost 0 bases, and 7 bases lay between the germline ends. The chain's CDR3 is CASSLVGNSYNEQFF. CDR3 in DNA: TGCGCCAGCAGCTTGGTCGGAAACTCCTACAATGAGCAGTTCTTC.

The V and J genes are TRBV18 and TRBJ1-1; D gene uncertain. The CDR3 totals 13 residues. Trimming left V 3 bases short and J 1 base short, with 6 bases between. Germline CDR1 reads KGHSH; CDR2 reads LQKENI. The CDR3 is CASSPAQNTEAFF. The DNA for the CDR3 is TGTGCCAGCTCACCGGCACAGAACACTGAAGCTTTCTTT.

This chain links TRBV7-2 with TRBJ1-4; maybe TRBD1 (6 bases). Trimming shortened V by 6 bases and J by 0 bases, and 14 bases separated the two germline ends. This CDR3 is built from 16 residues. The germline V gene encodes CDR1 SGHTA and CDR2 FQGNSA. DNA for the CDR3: TGTGCCAGCAGTCTAGCGCGGACAGCAACTAATGAAAAACTGTTTTTT. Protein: CASSLARTATNEKLFF.

CDR3 residues: CASSLRGHNSPLHF. CDR3 sequence (DNA): TGTGCCAGCAGCTTGAGGGGGCACAATTCACCCCTCCACTTT. This rearrangement joins TRBV5-6 to TRBJ1-6; 7 bases are shared with TRBD1. The germline V gene has CDR1 SGHDT and CDR2 YYEEEE. This CDR3 contains 14 residues. V gave up 1 base and J gave up 7 bases; unmatched junction bases: 2.

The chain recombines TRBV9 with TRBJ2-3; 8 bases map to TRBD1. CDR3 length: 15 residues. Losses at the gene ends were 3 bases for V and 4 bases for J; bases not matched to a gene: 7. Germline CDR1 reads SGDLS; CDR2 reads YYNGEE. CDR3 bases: TGTGCCAGCAGCGCCCACGGACAGGGCGCAGATACGCAGTATTTT. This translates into CASSAHGQGADTQYF. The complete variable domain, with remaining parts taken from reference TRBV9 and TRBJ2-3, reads DSGVTQTPKHLITATGQRVTLRCSPRSGDLSVYWYQQSLDQGLQFLIQYYNGEERAKGNILERFSAQQFPDLHSELNLSSLELGDSALYFCASSAHGQGADTQYFGPGTRLTVL.

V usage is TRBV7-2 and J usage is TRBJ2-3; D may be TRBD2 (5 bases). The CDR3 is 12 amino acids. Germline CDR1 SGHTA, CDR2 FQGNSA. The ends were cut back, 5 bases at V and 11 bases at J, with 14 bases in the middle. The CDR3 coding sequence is TGTGCCAGCAGCCCCCAACTAGGGATGCAGTATTTT. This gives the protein CASSPQLGMQYF.

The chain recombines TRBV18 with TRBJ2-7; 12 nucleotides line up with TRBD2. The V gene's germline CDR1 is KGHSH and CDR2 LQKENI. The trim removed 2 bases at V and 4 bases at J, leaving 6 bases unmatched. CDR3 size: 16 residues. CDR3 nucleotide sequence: TGTGCCAGCTCACCAGTGACTAGCGGGGGAAAATACGAGCAGTACTTC. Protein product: CASSPVTSGGKYEQYF.

Here the CDR3 DNA reads TGCAGCGTTGAAACGAATGAGAAGGATGGCTACACCTTC. Amino acid sequence: CSVETNEKDGYTF. The gene calls are TRBV29-1 and TRBJ1-2; D is undetermined. The germline gives CDR1 SQVTM, CDR2 ANQGSEA. This CDR3 comprises 13 residues. The V and J ends lost 2 bases and 6 bases respectively, with 13 bases between them.

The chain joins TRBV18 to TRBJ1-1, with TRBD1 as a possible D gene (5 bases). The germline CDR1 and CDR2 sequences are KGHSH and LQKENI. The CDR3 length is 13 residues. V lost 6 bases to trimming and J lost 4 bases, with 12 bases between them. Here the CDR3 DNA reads TGTGCCAGCTCTCACGGGAGGGGCACTGAAGCTTTCTTT. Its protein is CASSHGRGTEAFF.

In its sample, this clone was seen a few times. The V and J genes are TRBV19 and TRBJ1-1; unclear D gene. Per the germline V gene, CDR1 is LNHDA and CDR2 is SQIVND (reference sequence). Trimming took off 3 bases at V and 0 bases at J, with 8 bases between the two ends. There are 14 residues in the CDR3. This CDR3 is CASSMVTLNTEAFF. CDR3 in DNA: TGTGCCAGTAGTATGGTCACCCTGAACACTGAAGCTTTCTTT.

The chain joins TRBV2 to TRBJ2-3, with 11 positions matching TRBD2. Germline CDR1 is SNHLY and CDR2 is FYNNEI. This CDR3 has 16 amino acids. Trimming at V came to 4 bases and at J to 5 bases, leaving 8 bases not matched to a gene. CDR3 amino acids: CASSGISGGELDTQYF. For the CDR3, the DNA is TGTGCCAGCAGTGGGATTAGCGGGGGGGAATTAGATACGCAGTATTTT.

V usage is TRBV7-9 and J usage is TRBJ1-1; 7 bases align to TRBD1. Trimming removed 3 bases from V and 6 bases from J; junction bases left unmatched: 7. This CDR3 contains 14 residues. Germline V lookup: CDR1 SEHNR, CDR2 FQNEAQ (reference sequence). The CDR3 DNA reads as TGTGCCAGCAGCTTCCCGACAGGGAGGGCTGAAGCTTTCTTT. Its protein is CASSFPTGRAEAFF.

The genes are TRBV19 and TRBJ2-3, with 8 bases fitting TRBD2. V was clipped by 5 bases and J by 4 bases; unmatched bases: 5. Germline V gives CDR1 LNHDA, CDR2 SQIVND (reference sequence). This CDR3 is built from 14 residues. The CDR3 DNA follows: TGTGCCAGTAGTGCGAGGACTAGCCCAGATACGCAGTATTTT. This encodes CASSARTSPDTQYF.

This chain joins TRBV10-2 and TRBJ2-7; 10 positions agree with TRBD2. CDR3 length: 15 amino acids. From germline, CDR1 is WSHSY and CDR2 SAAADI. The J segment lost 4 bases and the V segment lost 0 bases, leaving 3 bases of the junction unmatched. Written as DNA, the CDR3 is TGCGCCAGCAGTGAGTCGGTAGCGGGGGGTTACGAGCAGTACTTC. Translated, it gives CASSESVAGGYEQYF.

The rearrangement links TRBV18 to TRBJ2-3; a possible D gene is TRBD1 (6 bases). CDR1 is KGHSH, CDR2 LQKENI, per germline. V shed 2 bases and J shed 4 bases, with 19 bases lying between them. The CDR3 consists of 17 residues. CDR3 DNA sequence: TGTGCCAGCTCACCAGTTGGGCTGGGGGCGCAGCCAGATACGCAGTATTTT. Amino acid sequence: CASSPVGLGAQPDTQYF.